What follows are 28 T cell receptor beta chains derived from one specimen sequenced in a study of cytomegalovirus exposure and HLA in healthy donors. The repertoire was sequenced with immunoSEQ multiplex PCR; TCRdb's copy has only in-frame clones and lacks some. The sample includes tens of thousands of clones, approximately 90% of them seen just once. The specimen was PBMCs. The receptors were sampled from a woman younger than 35 in good health and CMV-seropositive.

The rearrangement uses TRBV28 and TRBJ1-5, with TRBD1 as a possible D gene (6 bases). Deletions cut 9 bases from V and 7 bases from J, with 16 bases between. Germline CDR1 and CDR2: MDHEN and SYDVKM. CDR3 length: 13 residues. CDR3 DNA sequence: TGTGCCAGTAAAACAGGGTTGGAACAGCCCCAGCATTTT. It yields the protein CASKTGLEQPQHF.

This rearrangement joins TRBV7-2 to TRBJ2-5; 8 nucleotides match TRBD2. Germline loops: CDR1 SGHTA, CDR2 FQGNSA. V trimming: 2 bases; J trimming: 4 bases; junction bases outside the gene matches: 6. CDR3 size: 15 residues. The chain's CDR3 is CASSLTGGAVETQYF. The CDR3 DNA reads TGTGCCAGCAGCTTAACCGGGGGGGCCGTAGAGACCCAGTACTTC.

This clone was picked up a small number of times. The chain carries TRBV7-2 and TRBJ2-3; 9 bases are a match to TRBD1. The ends lost 3 bases at V and 3 bases at J; junction bases unmatched: 13. This CDR3 region has 18 residues. Germline lookup yields CDR1 SGHTA and CDR2 FQGNSA. CDR3 nucleotides: TGTGCCAGCAGCTTGAGATCCTCAGGACAGGGGCGAACAGATACGCAGTATTTT. Protein: CASSLRSSGQGRTDTQYF.

The chain links TRBV4-1 to TRBJ1-4; tentatively, D is TRBD1 (5 bases). The CDR3 consists of 14 residues. The germline V gene has CDR1 MGHRA and CDR2 YSYEKL. Between the trimmed V and J ends, which lost 1 base and 5 bases, there was a span of 8 bases. DNA of the CDR3: TGCGCCAGCAGCCAAGGGGCAGGGAATGAAAAACTGTTTTTT. This translates into CASSQGAGNEKLFF.

The V gene is TRBV5-4, the J gene TRBJ2-7; D perhaps matches TRBD1 (6 bases). Germline CDR1 SGHNT, CDR2 YYREEE (reference sequence). With 0 bases removed from V and 4 bases from J, the gap between germline ends came to 11 bases. The CDR3 is 14 amino acids. The CDR3 region is CASSLEGGPYEQYF. In DNA form, the CDR3 reads TGTGCCAGCAGCTTGGAAGGGGGACCGTACGAGCAGTACTTC.

This chain's CDR3 is CASSEGDRYNEQFF. The CDR3 nucleotides are TGTGCCAGCAGCGAGGGGGACAGGTACAATGAGCAGTTCTTC. The chain is built from TRBV6-6 and TRBJ2-1, with 8 bases identical to TRBD1. Losses at the gene ends were 6 bases for V and 4 bases for J; bases not matched to a gene: 5. The CDR3 covers 14 residues. Germline CDR1 is MNHNY and CDR2 is SVGAGI (reference sequence).

V is TRBV6-1 and J is TRBJ2-2; D unresolved. V lost 5 bases to trimming and J lost 0 bases, with 4 bases between them. The CDR3 runs 13 residues. CDR1 and CDR2 from the germline V gene are MNHNS and SASEGT. CDR3 sequence reads: CASSHPNTGELFF. Written as DNA, the CDR3 is TGTGCCAGCAGTCATCCGAACACCGGGGAGCTGTTTTTT.

This clone showed up just once. The chain links TRBV2 to TRBJ2-1; D unclear. V lost 8 bases to trimming and J lost 4 bases, with 18 bases between them. The germline V gene has CDR1 SNHLY and CDR2 FYNNEI. This CDR3 has 15 residues. The CDR3 DNA sequence: TGTGCCAGCCGGGTCAAGTTGGTCAGTTACAATGAGCAGTTCTTC. Encoded protein: CASRVKLVSYNEQFF.

The chain recombines TRBV28 with TRBJ2-7, with 9 bases identical to TRBD2. Germline V lookup: CDR1 MDHEN, CDR2 SYDVKM. J gave up 3 bases and V 5 bases, and 8 bases lay outside the gene matches. The CDR3 covers 15 residues. The CDR3 nucleotides read TGTGCCAGCAGTGCCCCTCTAGCGGGGAGCTACGAGCAGTACTTC. Translating gives CASSAPLAGSYEQYF.

This chain uses TRBV30 with TRBJ1-1; D is perhaps TRBD1 (6 bases). The germline gives CDR1 GTSNPN, CDR2 SVGIG (reference sequence). V lost 3 bases and J lost 4, with 18 bases in between. The CDR3 extends over 15 amino acids. CDR3 region: CAWRIPQGGSTEAFF. Written as DNA, the CDR3 is TGTGCCTGGAGGATCCCACAGGGCGGGAGCACTGAAGCTTTCTTT.

This chain uses TRBV27 with TRBJ2-5, with a tentative D call TRBD1 (6 bases). CDR3 length: 12 amino acids. The germline V gene encodes CDR1 MNHEY and CDR2 SMNVEV (reference sequence). The V end lost 6 bases, the J end lost 6 bases, and 11 bases lay between the germline ends. In nucleotides, the CDR3 is TGTGCCAGCAGAACCCAGGGGAAGACCCAGTACTTC. Translated, it gives CASRTQGKTQYF.

This chain uses TRBV4-3 with TRBJ2-7, with D possibly TRBD1 on 6 matching bases. The V and J ends lost 0 bases and 8 bases respectively, with 20 bases between them. Germline CDR1 reads LGHNA; CDR2 reads YSLEER. The CDR3 runs 16 residues. The CDR3 spells CASSQETPGVGSKQYF. The CDR3 region has the DNA TGCGCCAGCAGCCAAGAGACCCCAGGGGTTGGATCCAAGCAGTACTTC.

CDR3 nucleotide sequence: TGCAGCTACAGGGGGTACGGCTACGAGCAGTACTTC. This gives the protein CSYRGYGYEQYF. The V and J genes are TRBV29-1 and TRBJ2-7; 8 bases agree with TRBD1. Germline assignment: CDR1 SQVTM and CDR2 ANQGSEA. CDR3 length: 12 residues. V shed 8 bases, J shed 3 bases, and the junction held 6 bases outside the gene matches.

The chain combines TRBV11-2 with TRBJ1-3, with D perhaps matching TRBD1 (5 bases). Germline CDR1 SGHAT, CDR2 FQNNGV. CDR3 length: 14 residues. Trimming took off 7 bases at V and 0 bases at J, with 10 bases between the two ends. Here the CDR3 DNA reads TGTGCCAGCACTAGACAGTCCTCTGGAAACACCATATATTTT. It encodes CASTRQSSGNTIYF.

The chain joins TRBV28 to TRBJ2-6, with TRBD1 identical over 7 bases. V trimming: 4 bases; J trimming: 4 bases; junction bases outside the gene matches: 4. The CDR3 is 15 residues long. Germline loops: CDR1 MDHEN, CDR2 SYDVKM. The CDR3: CASSYRGLGANVLTF. In DNA form, the CDR3 reads TGTGCCAGCAGTTATAGGGGGCTCGGGGCCAACGTCCTGACTTTC.

This clone appeared a single time. The V call is TRBV2, the J call TRBJ2-7; TRBD2 agrees at 7 bases. Germline-derived CDR1 and CDR2 are SNHLY and FYNNEI. Trimming at V came to 6 bases and at J to 5 bases, leaving 10 bases not matched to a gene. The CDR3 has 14 amino acids. The DNA of the CDR3 is TGTGCCAGCAGAGCCAGGACTAGGAATGACGAGCAGTACTTC. Encoded protein: CASRARTRNDEQYF.

The chain couples TRBV11-2 to TRBJ2-7, with a possible D match to TRBD1 (6 bases). The CDR3 is made up of 13 amino acids. The V gene lost 2 bases and the J gene lost 6 bases, with 11 bases spanning the gap. Germline values: CDR1 SGHAT, CDR2 FQNNGV. The CDR3 nucleotides are TGTGCCAGCAGCTTACTACAGGGTAGCGAGCAGTACTTC. Translated: CASSLLQGSEQYF.

The V gene is TRBV10-3, the J gene TRBJ2-1; 10 positions match TRBD2. CDR1 is ENHRY, CDR2 SYGVKD, per germline. Trimming took 4 bases from V and 0 from J; bases not matched to a gene: 9. This CDR3 is built from 18 residues. CDR3 nucleotides: TGTGCCATCAGTGGAGCGGGGGGGCGGGGGAGCTCCTACAATGAGCAGTTCTTC. This codes for CAISGAGGRGSSYNEQFF.

In DNA form, the CDR3 reads TGTGCCAGTAGTATATGGGCAGGCCACACAGATACGCAGTATTTT. Protein product: CASSIWAGHTDTQYF. The V gene is TRBV19, the J gene TRBJ2-3; no clear D. There are 15 residues in the CDR3. Looked up from germline, CDR1 is LNHDA and CDR2 is SQIVND (reference sequence). V lost 2 bases and J 2 bases, leaving 11 bases between the germline ends.

The CDR3 nucleotides read TGTGCCAGCTCACCCAAACAGGGGACTGAAGCTTTCTTT. This translates into CASSPKQGTEAFF. The chain links TRBV18 to TRBJ1-1; 7 nucleotides match TRBD1. V was clipped by 3 bases and J by 5 bases; unmatched bases: 3. Germline V CDR1 and CDR2: KGHSH, LQKENI. The CDR3 runs to 13 residues.

The V and J genes are TRBV2 and TRBJ1-3, with 9 bases fitting TRBD1. Trimming took 8 bases from V and 1 from J; bases not matched to a gene: 6. The CDR3 loop spans 15 amino acids. Germline lookup yields CDR1 SNHLY and CDR2 FYNNEI. In DNA form, the CDR3 reads TGTGCCAGCTCGGTGACAGGGGGATCTGGAAACACCATATATTTT. It specifies CASSVTGGSGNTIYF.

The J gene is TRBJ2-3, the V gene TRBV28, with 8 bases lining up with TRBD2. This CDR3 is 14 amino acids long. V was pared by 6 bases and J by 6 bases, with 8 bases of the junction left unmatched. Per the germline V gene, CDR1 is MDHEN and CDR2 is SYDVKM. The CDR3 DNA reads TGTGCCAGCAGCTCAGCGGGAGTTACTGATACGCAGTATTTT. Translation: CASSSAGVTDTQYF.

J is TRBJ1-2 and V is TRBV28; 9 positions agree with TRBD1. Germline values: CDR1 MDHEN, CDR2 SYDVKM. The V and J ends lost 2 bases and 5 bases, in that order; junction bases with no gene match: 9. CDR3 length: 16 residues. CDR3 in amino acids: CASSLPLQGARYGYTF. In nucleotides, the CDR3 is TGTGCCAGCAGTTTACCCCTACAGGGGGCAAGGTATGGCTACACCTTC.

This clone has more than one count but fewer than ten. The genes are TRBV27 and TRBJ2-3; 9 nucleotides align to TRBD2. Germline V gene data show CDR1 as MNHEY and CDR2 as SMNVEV (reference sequence). V dropped 10 bases and J dropped 10; count of bases not matched to a gene: 15. The CDR3 runs 14 residues. The CDR3 DNA reads as TGTGCCACCCCTAGCGGGGCGACCCCCGTGCCGCAGTATTTT. It translates to CATPSGATPVPQYF.

The chain joins TRBV7-9 to TRBJ2-7; the D gene is possibly TRBD1 (6 bases). The CDR3 spans 16 residues. Per the germline V gene, CDR1 is SEHNR and CDR2 is FQNEAQ (reference sequence). Trimming left V 1 base short and J 3 bases short, with 16 bases between. CDR3 nucleotide sequence: TGTGCCAGCAGCTTAGTGTCTGGACAGCATTTCTACGAGCAGTACTTC. Translating it yields CASSLVSGQHFYEQYF.

CDR3 residues: CASSVGGAGELFF. The DNA of the CDR3 is TGTGCCAGCAGCGTAGGGGGGGCCGGGGAGCTGTTTTTT. The genes are TRBV9 and TRBJ2-2; perhaps TRBD2 as D (6 bases). This CDR3 is built from 13 residues. Trimming took 0 bases from V and 6 from J, leaving 6 bases between them. Germline values: CDR1 SGDLS, CDR2 YYNGEE.

The chain carries TRBV19 and TRBJ2-7, with TRBD2 matching 9 bases. V shed 8 bases, J shed 2 bases, and the junction held 10 bases outside the gene matches. CDR1 and CDR2 from the germline V gene are LNHDA and SQIVND (reference sequence). This CDR3 spans 15 amino acids. The CDR3 coding sequence is TGTGCCAGTTCAGCGGGGGGCCGCTTGACCTACGAGCAGTACTTC. Translated: CASSAGGRLTYEQYF.

V and J are TRBV18 and TRBJ2-3; 8 nucleotides agree with TRBD2. V lost 6 bases to trimming and J lost 5 bases; unmatched junction nucleotides: 13. The CDR3 sequence is 16 residues long. Germline V gene lookup returns CDR1 KGHSH and CDR2 LQKENI. This CDR3 reads CASSRSGSGNGDTQYF. CDR3 bases: TGTGCCAGCTCCCGTTCCGGTAGCGGGAATGGAGATACGCAGTATTTT. The full variable domain, its missing parts supplied by reference TRBV18 and TRBJ2-3, is NAGVMQNPRHLVRRRGQEARLRCSPMKGHSHVYWYRQLPEEGLKFMVYLQKENIIDESGMPKERFSAEFPKEGPSILRIQQVVRGDSAAYFCASSRSGSGNGDTQYFGPGTRLTVL.